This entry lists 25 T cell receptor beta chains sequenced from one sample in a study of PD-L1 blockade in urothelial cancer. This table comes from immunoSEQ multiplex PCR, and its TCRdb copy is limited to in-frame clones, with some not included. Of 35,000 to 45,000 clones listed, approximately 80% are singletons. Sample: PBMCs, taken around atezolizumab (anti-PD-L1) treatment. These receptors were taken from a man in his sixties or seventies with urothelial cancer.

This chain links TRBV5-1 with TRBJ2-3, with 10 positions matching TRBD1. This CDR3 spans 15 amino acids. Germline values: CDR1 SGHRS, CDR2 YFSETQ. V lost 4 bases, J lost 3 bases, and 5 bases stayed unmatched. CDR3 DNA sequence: TGCGCCAGCAGCGGAGGGACAGGGGAGACAGATACGCAGTATTTT. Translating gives CASSGGTGETDTQYF.

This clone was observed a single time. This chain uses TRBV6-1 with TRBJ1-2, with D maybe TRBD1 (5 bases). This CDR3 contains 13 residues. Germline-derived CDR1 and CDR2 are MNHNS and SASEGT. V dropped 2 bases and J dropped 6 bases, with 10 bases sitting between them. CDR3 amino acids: CASSERGGHGYTF. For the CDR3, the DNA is TGTGCCAGCAGTGAACGGGGGGGTCATGGCTACACCTTC.

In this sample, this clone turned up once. CDR3 bases: TGTGCCTGGCTACACAGCTCTGGAAACACCATATATTTT. It yields the protein CAWLHSSGNTIYF. This sequence joins TRBV30 and TRBJ1-3, with unresolved D. V dropped 5 bases and J dropped 0 bases, with 8 bases sitting between them. CDR3 length equals 13 residues. Germline V gene data show CDR1 as GTSNPN and CDR2 as SVGIG (reference sequence).

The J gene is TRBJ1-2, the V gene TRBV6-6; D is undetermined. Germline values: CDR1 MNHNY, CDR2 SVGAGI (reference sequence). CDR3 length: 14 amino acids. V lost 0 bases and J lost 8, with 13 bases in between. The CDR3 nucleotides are TGTGCCAGCAGTTACTCGGAAGGGAGCGGCGGCTACACCTTC. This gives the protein CASSYSEGSGGYTF.

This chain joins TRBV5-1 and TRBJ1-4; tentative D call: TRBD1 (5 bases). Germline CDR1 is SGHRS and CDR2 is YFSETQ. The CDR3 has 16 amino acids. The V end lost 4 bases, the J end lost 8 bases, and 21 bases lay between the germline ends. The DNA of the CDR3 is TGCGCCAGCAGCGCGACCCCACCTAATCAGGGAGAAAAACTGTTTTTT. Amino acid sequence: CASSATPPNQGEKLFF.

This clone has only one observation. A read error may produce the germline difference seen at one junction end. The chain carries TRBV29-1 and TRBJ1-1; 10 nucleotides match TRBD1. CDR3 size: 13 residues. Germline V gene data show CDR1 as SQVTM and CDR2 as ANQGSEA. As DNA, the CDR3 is TGCAGCGTTAAAGGACAGGGGGGTACTGAAGCTTCCTTT. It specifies CSVKGQGGTEASF.

CDR3 protein: CAIRISGGASYNEQFF. The CDR3 DNA is TGTGCCATCAGGATTAGCGGGGGGGCCTCCTACAATGAGCAGTTCTTC. The chain couples TRBV10-3 to TRBJ2-1, with 11 bases fitting TRBD2. Germline CDR1 is ENHRY and CDR2 is SYGVKD. Trimming took 6 bases from V and 0 from J; bases not matched to a gene: 4. This CDR3 has 16 amino acids.

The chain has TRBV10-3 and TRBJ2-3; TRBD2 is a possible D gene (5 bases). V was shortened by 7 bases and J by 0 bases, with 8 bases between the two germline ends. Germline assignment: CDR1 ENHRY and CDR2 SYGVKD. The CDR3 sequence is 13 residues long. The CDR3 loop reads CAIKAGSTDTQYF. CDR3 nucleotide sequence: TGTGCCATCAAGGCGGGTAGCACAGATACGCAGTATTTT.

The CDR3, as DNA: TGTGCCAGTAGTAACACCCGGGTAAATGAGCAGTTCTTC. It encodes CASSNTRVNEQFF. This chain uses TRBV19 with TRBJ2-1, with D unresolved. Looked up from germline, CDR1 is LNHDA and CDR2 is SQIVND (reference sequence). The germline V and J ends were trimmed by 4 bases and 7 bases, with 11 bases remaining between them. This CDR3 region has 13 residues.

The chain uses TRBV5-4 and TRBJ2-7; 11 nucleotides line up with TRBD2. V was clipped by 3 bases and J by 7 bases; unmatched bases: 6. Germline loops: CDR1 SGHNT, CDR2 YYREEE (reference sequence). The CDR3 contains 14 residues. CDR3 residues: CASSSRLAGNEQYF. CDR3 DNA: TGTGCCAGCAGCTCCAGACTAGCGGGAAATGAGCAGTACTTC.

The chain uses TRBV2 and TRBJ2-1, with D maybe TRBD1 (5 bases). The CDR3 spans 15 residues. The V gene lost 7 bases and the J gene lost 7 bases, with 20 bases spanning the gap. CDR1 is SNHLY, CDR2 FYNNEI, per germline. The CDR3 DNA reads TGTGCCAGCATGACAGACCCGAAACGTGTAAATGAGCAGTTCTTC. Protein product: CASMTDPKRVNEQFF.

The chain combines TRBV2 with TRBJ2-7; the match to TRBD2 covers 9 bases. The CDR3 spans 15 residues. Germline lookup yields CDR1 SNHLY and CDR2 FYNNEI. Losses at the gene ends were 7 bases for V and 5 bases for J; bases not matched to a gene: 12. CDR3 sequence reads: CASKLLSGGLNEQYF. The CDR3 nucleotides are TGTGCCAGCAAACTCCTGAGCGGGGGGCTCAACGAGCAGTACTTC.

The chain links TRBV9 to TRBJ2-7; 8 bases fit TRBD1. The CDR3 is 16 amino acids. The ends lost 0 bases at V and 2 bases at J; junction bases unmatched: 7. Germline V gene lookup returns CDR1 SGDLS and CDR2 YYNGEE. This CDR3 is CASSVDGTGNPYEQYF. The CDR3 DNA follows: TGTGCCAGCAGCGTAGACGGGACAGGCAACCCCTACGAGCAGTACTTC.

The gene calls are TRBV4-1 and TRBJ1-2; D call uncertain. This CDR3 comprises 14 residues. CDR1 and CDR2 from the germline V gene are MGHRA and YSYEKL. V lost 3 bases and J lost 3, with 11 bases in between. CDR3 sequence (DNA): TGCGCCAGCAGCCAGGGCCCTGGCGACTATGGCTACACCTTC. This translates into CASSQGPGDYGYTF.

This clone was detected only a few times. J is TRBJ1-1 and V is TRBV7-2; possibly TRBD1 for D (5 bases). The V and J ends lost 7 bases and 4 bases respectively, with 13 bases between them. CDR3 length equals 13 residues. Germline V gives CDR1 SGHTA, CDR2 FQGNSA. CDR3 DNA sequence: TGTGCCAGCACCTTCAGGGCTGGCACTGAAGCTTTCTTT. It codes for CASTFRAGTEAFF.

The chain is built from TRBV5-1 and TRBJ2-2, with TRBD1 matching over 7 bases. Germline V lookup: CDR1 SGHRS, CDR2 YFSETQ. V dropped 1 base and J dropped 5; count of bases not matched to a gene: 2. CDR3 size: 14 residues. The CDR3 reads CASSLLQGTGELFF. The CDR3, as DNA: TGCGCCAGCAGCTTGCTACAGGGGACCGGGGAGCTGTTTTTT. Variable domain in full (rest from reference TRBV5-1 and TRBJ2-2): KAGVTQTPRYLIKTRGQQVTLSCSPISGHRSVSWYQQTPGQGLQFLFEYFSETQRNKGNFPGRFSGRQFSNSRSEMNVSTLELGDSALYLCASSLLQGTGELFFGEGSRLTVL.

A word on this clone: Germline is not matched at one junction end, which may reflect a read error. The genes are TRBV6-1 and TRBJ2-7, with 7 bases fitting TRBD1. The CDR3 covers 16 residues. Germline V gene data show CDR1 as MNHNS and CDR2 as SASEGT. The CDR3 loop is CASREARRDSPYEQYF. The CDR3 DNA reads TGTGCCAGCAGAGAAGCCCGCCGGGACAGCCCCTACGAGCAGTACTTC.

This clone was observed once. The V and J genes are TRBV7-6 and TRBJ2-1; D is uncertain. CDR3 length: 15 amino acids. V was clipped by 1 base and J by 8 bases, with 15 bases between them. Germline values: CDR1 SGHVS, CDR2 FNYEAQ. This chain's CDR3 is CASSLGAEWVDEQFF. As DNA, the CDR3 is TGTGCCAGCAGCTTAGGGGCCGAGTGGGTGGATGAGCAGTTCTTC.

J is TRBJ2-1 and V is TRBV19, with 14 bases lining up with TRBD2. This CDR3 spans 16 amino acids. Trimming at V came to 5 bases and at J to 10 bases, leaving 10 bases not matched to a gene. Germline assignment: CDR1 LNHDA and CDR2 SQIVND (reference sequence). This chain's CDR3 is CASSVPGLAGAGEQFF. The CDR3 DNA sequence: TGTGCCAGTAGTGTTCCGGGACTAGCGGGAGCGGGAGAGCAGTTCTTC. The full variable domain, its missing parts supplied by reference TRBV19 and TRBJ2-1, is DGGITQSPKYLFRKEGQNVTLSCEQNLNHDAMYWYRQDPGQGLRLIYYSQIVNDFQKGDIAEGYSVSREKKESFPLTVTSAQKNPTAFYLCASSVPGLAGAGEQFFGPGTRLTVL.

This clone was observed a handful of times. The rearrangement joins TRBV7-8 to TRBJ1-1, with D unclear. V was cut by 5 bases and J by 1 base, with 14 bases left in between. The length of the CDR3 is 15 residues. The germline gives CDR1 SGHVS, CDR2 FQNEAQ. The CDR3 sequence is CASSHRESWNTEAFF. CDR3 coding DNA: TGTGCCAGCAGCCACCGGGAGAGCTGGAACACTGAAGCTTTCTTT.

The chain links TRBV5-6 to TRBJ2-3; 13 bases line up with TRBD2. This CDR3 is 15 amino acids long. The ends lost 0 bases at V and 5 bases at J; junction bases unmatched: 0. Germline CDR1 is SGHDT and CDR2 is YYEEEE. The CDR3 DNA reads TGTGCCAGCAGCTTGGGGACTAGCGGGAGAGATACGCAGTATTTT. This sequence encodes CASSLGTSGRDTQYF.

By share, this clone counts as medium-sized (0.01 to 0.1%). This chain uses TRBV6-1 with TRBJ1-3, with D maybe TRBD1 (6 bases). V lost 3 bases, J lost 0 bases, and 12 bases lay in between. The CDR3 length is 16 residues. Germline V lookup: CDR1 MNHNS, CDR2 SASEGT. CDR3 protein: CASSEITTGSGNTIYF. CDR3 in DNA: TGTGCCAGCAGTGAGATTACGACAGGCTCTGGAAACACCATATATTTT.

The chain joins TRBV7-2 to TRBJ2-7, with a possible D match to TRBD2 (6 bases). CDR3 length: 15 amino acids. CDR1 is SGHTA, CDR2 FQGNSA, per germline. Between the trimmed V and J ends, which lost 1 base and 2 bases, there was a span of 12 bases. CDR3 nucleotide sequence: TGTGCCAGCAGCTTAGGTTGGACTAACACCTACGAGCAGTACTTC. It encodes CASSLGWTNTYEQYF.

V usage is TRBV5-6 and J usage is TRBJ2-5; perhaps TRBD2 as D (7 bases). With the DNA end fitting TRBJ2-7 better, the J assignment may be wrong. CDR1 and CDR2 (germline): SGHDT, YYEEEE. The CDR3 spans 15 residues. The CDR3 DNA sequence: TGTGCCAGCAGCGAATTGGGGGGGCATTACTACGAGCAGTACTTC. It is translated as CASSELGGHYYEQYF.

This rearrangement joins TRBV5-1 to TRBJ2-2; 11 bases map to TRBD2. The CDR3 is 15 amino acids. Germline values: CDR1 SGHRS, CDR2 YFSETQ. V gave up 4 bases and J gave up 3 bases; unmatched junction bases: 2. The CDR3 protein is CASSQLAGDTGELFF. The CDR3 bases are TGCGCCAGCAGCCAACTAGCGGGAGACACCGGGGAGCTGTTTTTT.